Each of the 11 T cell receptor beta chains below was sequenced from the same sample in a study of monozygotic twins with inflammatory bowel disease. TCRdb re-called the 5' RACE reads and catalogs CDR3 proteins one per entry, DNA excluded. The sample has just over 300,000 distinct CDR3 sequences. Sample: blood. The origin of the receptors is a human donor with ulcerative colitis or Crohn's disease, or a healthy co-twin of an affected twin (not recorded which).

The genes are TRBV21-1 and TRBJ2-7. TRBV21-1 is a documented pseudogene. This CDR3 has 16 residues. The CDR3 region is CASSHFSDLNSYEQYF.

The V and J genes are TRBV20-1 and TRBJ1-2. CDR3 length equals 11 residues. In germline, CDR1 is DFQATT, CDR2 SNEGSKA (reference sequence). CDR3 amino acids: CSAKMDYGYTF.

The chain carries TRBV5-1 and TRBJ2-2; the TRBD2 assignment by TCRdb is unverifiable without DNA. Germline assignment: CDR1 SGHRS and CDR2 YFSETQ. This CDR3 is built from 18 residues. The CDR3 loop is CASSSGLAGGLNTGELFF. Variable domain in full (rest from reference TRBV5-1 and TRBJ2-2): KAGVTQTPRYLIKTRGQQVTLSCSPISGHRSVSWYQQTPGQGLQFLFEYFSETQRNKGNFPGRFSGRQFSNSRSEMNVSTLELGDSALYLCASSSGLAGGLNTGELFFGEGSRLTVL.

J is TRBJ2-7 and V is TRBV20-1; absent DNA, TCRdb's TRBD2 call cannot be checked. The length of the CDR3 is 16 residues. CDR1 DFQATT and CDR2 SNEGSKA come from the germline V gene (reference sequence). CDR3 loop: CSARDSAGLVSYEQYF.

V is TRBV5-4 and J is TRBJ1-1. The CDR3 covers 15 residues. Germline V gives CDR1 SGHNT, CDR2 YYREEE (reference sequence). The chain's CDR3 is CASSTDLRTNTEAFF.

The chain joins TRBV6-1 to TRBJ2-2; TCRdb's D gene call, TRBD2, goes unchecked for lack of DNA. Germline V gene lookup returns CDR1 MNHNS and CDR2 SASEGT. This CDR3 has 16 residues. The CDR3 is CASSLLGLARTGELFF.

This chain connects TRBV19 to TRBJ2-2; TCRdb gives TRBD1 as the D gene, but with no DNA this cannot be confirmed. CDR3 length: 16 residues. Germline CDR1 LNHDA, CDR2 SQIVND (reference sequence). This chain's CDR3 is CASSKGDRGNTGELFF.

This rearrangement joins TRBV9 to TRBJ2-3; TCRdb reports TRBD1, a call that lacks DNA to check it against. Germline values: CDR1 SGDLS, CDR2 YYNGEE. There are 14 residues in the CDR3. CDR3 sequence: CASRATGGSDTQYF.

This sequence joins TRBV4-3 and TRBJ2-6; the D call of TRBD1 rests on TCRdb alone, since no DNA is present to check it. The CDR3 runs to 16 residues. Germline V gene sequence: CDR1 LGHNA, CDR2 YSLEER. CDR3 in amino acids: CASSQKTGFGANVLTF.

The rearrangement uses TRBV10-2 and TRBJ2-7; TCRdb returns TRBD1, unconfirmable since there is no DNA. The CDR3 is made up of 15 amino acids. Germline CDR1 reads WSHSY; CDR2 reads SAAADI. The CDR3 protein is CATVSRADPTYEQYF.

V gene TRBV10-3 combines with J gene TRBJ2-7. The germline CDR1 and CDR2 sequences are ENHRY and SYGVKD. There are 14 residues in the CDR3. The CDR3 reads CAISESGVEDEQYF.